This T cell receptor (beta chain) was captured in a study of PD-L1 blockade in urothelial cancer. Study-level information: Patients' atezolizumab regimen, 1,200 mg intravenously every 3 weeks, began in the mid-2010s.

The protocol was immunoSEQ multiplex PCR, while the TCRdb copy is restricted to in-frame clones and leaves out a portion. The sample contains around 50,000 clones, about 85% of which appear only once. Time point: peripheral blood 6 weeks after treatment start. The CDR3 loop spans 16 amino acids. V dropped 5 bases and J dropped 4; count of bases not matched to a gene: 11. The germline gives CDR1 PRHDT, CDR2 FYEKMQ (reference sequence). This material consisted of PBMCs, taken around atezolizumab (anti-PD-L1) treatment. The rearrangement uses TRBV13 and TRBJ1-2; 9 nucleotides agree with TRBD1. The clonotype comes from a man in his fifties with urothelial cancer. The CDR3 DNA follows: TGTGCCAGCAGCGCATCTCCGGGACAGGGCGGCTATGGCTACACCTTC. Translated: CASSASPGQGGYGYTF.